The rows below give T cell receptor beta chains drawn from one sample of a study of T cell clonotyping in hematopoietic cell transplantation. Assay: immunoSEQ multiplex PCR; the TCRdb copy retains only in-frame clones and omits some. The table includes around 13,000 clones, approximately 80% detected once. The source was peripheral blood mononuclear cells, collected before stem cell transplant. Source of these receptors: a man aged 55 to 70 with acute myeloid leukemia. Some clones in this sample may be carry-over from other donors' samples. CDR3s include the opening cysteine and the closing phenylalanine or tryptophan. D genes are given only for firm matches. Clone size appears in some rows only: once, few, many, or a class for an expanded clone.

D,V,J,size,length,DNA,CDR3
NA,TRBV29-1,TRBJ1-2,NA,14,TGCAGCGTTGAAGATCCGGGGACAAACTATGGCTACACCTTC,CSVEDPGTNYGYTF
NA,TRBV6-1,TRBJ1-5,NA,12,TGTGCCTCACACCTTGGGGATCAGCCCCAGCATTTT,CASHLGDQPQHF
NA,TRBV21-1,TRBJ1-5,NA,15,TGTGCCAGCACCTCAAGGGACCCAGAGGAGCAGCCCCAGCATTTT,CASTSRDPEEQPQHF
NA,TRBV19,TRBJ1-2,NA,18,TGTGCCAGTGGCCCCCGGGGGCGCAGCCCAGGGTACAGCTATGGCTACACCTTC,CASGPRGRSPGYSYGYTF
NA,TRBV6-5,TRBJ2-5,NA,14,TGTGCCAGCAGTTACTCGATTAAACAAGAGACCCAGTACTTC,CASSYSIKQETQYF
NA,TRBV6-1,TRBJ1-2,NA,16,TGTGCCAGCAGTGAGACCGGACCGAGACTAGGGTATGGCTACACCTTC,CASSETGPRLGYGYTF
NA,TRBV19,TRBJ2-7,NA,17,TGTGCCAGTAGTACAGCCTCAGGGGCCCGTCGGGCCTACGAGCAGTACTTC,CASSTASGARRAYEQYF
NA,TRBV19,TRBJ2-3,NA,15,TGTGCCAGTAATGACCAAGGCACACCCACAGATACGCAGTATTTT,CASNDQGTPTDTQYF
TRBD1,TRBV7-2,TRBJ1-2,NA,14,TGTGCCAGCAGCTGGACAGGGGGGGACTATGGCTACACCTTC,CASSWTGGDYGYTF
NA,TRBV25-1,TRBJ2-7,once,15,TGTGCCAGCAGTGATCCCCAGACAGAATACTACGAGCAGTACTTC,CASSDPQTEYYEQYF
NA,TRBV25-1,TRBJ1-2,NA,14,TGTGCCAGCAGTGAAGCAGGGGAGGGACATGGCTACACCTTC,CASSEAGEGHGYTF
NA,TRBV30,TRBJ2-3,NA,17,TGTGCCTGGAGGGGGGGAAGGGGCAGCGGAAGCACAGATACGCAGTATTTT,CAWRGGRGSGSTDTQYF
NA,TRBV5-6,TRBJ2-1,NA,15,TGTGCCAGCAGCTTGGGGGGGGCCTCCTACAATGAGCAGTTCTTC,CASSLGGASYNEQFF
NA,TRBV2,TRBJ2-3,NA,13,TGTGCCAGCCGGGACTCTATCACAGATACGCAGTATTTT,CASRDSITDTQYF
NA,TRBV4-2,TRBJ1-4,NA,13,TGTGCCAGCAGCCAAAACACGGATGAAAAACTGTTTTTT,CASSQNTDEKLFF
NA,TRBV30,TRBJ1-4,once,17,TGTGCCTGGAAACTCCCCGTGAACCGTGCAACTAATGAAAAACTGTTTTTT,CAWKLPVNRATNEKLFF
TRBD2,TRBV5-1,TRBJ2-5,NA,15,TGCGCCAGCAGCGCCGGGACTAGCGGGGAAGAGACCCAGTACTTC,CASSAGTSGEETQYF
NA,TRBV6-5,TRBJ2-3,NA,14,TGTGCCAGCAGTTACTCACCGGGCGCAGATGCGCAGTATTTT,CASSYSPGADAQYF
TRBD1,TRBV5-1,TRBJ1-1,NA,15,TGCGCCAGCAGCGTCGGGACAGGGATGAACACTGAAGCTTTCTTT,CASSVGTGMNTEAFF
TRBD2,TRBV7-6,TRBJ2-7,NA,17,TGTGCCAGCAGCTTACAAGTACTGGGCGGGGGGACCTACGAGCAGTACTTC,CASSLQVLGGGTYEQYF
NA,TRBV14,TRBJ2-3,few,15,TGTGCCAGCAGCCAAGGCGTAAGGGTCACAGATACGCAGTATTTT,CASSQGVRVTDTQYF
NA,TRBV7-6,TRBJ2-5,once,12,TGTGCCAGCAGCTACACCCAACAGACCCAGTACTTC,CASSYTQQTQYF
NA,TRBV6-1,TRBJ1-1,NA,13,TGTGCCAGCAGTGAACGGCAGGTGTCTGAAGCTTTCTTT,CASSERQVSEAFF
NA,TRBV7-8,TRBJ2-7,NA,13,TGTGCCAGCAGCTTTGGGGGCTCCTACGAGCAGTACTTC,CASSFGGSYEQYF
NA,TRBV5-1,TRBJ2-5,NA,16,TGCGCCAGCAGCCAAGGGGCAGGGCCTCTCCAAGAGACCCAGTACTTC,CASSQGAGPLQETQYF
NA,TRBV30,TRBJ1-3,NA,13,TGTGCCTGGAGTCCTCATTCTGGAAACACCATATATTTT,CAWSPHSGNTIYF
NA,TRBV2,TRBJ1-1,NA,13,TGTGCCAGCAGTGAGGAGTGGGGGACTGAAGCTTTCTTT,CASSEEWGTEAFF
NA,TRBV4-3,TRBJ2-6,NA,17,TGCGCCAGCAGCCAAGAAAGGGCCTACTCTGGGGCCAACGTCCTGACTTTC,CASSQERAYSGANVLTF
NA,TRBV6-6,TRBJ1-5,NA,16,TGTGCCAGCAGTTTTGGACTGGGCAGCGGTCTTCAGCCCCAGCATTTT,CASSFGLGSGLQPQHF
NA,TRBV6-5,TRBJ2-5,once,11,TGTGCCAGCAGTTTCGGGGAGACCCAGTACTTC,CASSFGETQYF
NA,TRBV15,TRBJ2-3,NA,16,TGTGCCACCAGCAGAGATCGAATTACCATTAAAGATACGCAGTATTTT,CATSRDRITIKDTQYF
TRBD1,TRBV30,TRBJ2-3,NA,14,TGTGCCTGGACGACAGGGGGGGAAGCAGATACGCAGTATTTT,CAWTTGGEADTQYF
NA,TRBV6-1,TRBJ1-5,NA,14,TGTGCCAGCAGTGAAATTGTGGCAGGGCAGCCCCAGCATTTT,CASSEIVAGQPQHF
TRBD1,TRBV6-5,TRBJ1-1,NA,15,TGTGCCAGCAGCTACTCCGACAGGGGGACGACTGAAGCTTTCTTT,CASSYSDRGTTEAFF
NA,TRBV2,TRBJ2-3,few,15,TGTGCCAGCAGTATAGGGGCTTCGAGCACAGATACGCAGTATTTT,CASSIGASSTDTQYF
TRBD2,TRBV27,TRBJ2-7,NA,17,TGTGCCAGCAGTCTCAACCTAAGGAGCGGGAGGGGGGACGAGCAGTACTTC,CASSLNLRSGRGDEQYF
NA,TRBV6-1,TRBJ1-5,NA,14,TGTGCCAGCAGTGAATTAGGAAATAATCAGCCCCAGCATTTT,CASSELGNNQPQHF
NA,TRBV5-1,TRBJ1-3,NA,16,TGCGCCAGCAGCCTGAATTTCGGTTCGACTGGAAACACCATATATTTT,CASSLNFGSTGNTIYF
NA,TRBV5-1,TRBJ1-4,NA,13,TGCGCCAGCAGATGGGACGGAAATGAAAAACTGTTTTTT,CASRWDGNEKLFF
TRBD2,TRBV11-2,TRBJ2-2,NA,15,TGTGCCAGCAGTCCCCCGGCGGGGGGTATCGGGGAGCTGTTTTTT,CASSPPAGGIGELFF
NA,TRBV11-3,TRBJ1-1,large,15,TGTGCCAGCAGCTTAGGACCGGTTGGATACACTGAAGCTTTCTTT,CASSLGPVGYTEAFF
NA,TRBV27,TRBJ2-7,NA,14,TGTGCCAGCAGTTTATTTGGGTCTGACTACGAGCAGTACTTC,CASSLFGSDYEQYF
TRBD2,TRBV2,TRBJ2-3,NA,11,TGTGCGAGCGGGGGGGTAGATACGCAGTATTTT,CASGGVDTQYF
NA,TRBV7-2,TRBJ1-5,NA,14,TGTGCCAGCAGCCCATTACCCAGCGTTCAGCCCCAGCATTTT,CASSPLPSVQPQHF
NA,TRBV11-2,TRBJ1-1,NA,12,TGTGCCAGCAGCCCAGCAATGGTGGGGCGTAGCTTT,CASSPAMVGRSF
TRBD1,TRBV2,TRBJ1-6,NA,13,TGTGCCGTCCGGGACAGTAATAATTCACCCCTCCACTTT,CAVRDSNNSPLHF